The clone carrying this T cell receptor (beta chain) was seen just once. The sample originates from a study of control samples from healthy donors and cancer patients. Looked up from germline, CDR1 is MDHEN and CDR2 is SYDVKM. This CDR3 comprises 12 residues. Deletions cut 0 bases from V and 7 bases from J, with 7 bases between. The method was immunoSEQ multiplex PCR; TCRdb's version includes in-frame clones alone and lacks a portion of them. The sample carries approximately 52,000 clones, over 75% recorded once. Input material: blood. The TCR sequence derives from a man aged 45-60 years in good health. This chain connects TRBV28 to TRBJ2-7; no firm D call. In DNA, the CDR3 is TGTGCCAGCAGTTTATGGGAGACGGAGCAGTACTTC. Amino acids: CASSLWETEQYF. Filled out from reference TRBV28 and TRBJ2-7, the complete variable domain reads DVKVTQSSRYLVKRTGEKVFLECVQDMDHENMFWYRQDPGLGLRLIYFSYDVKMKEKGDIPEGYSVSREKKERFSLILESASTNQTSMYLCASSLWETEQYFGPGTRLTVT.